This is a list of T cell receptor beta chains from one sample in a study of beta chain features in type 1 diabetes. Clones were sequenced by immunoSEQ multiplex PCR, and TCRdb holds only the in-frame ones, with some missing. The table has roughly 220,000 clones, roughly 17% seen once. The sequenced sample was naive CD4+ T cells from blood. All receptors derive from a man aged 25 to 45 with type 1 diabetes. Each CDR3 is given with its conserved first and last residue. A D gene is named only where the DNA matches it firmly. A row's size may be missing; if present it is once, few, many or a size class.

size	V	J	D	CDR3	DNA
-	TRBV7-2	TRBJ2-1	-	CASSLGPGGGNEQFF	TGTGCCAGCAGCTTAGGTCCGGGCGGAGGCAATGAGCAGTTCTTC
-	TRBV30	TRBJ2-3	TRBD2	CAWSVPSGTRTDTQYF	TGTGCCTGGAGTGTCCCTAGCGGGACCCGCACAGATACGCAGTATTTT
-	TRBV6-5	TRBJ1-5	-	CASSHRENQPQHF	TGTGCCAGCAGTCACCGGGAGAATCAGCCCCAGCATTTT
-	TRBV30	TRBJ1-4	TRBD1	CAWSGQGIREKLFF	TGTGCCTGGAGCGGACAGGGGATAAGGGAAAAACTGTTTTTT
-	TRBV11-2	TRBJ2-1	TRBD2	CASSLGGSRNNEQFF	TGTGCCAGCAGCTTAGGCGGGAGTAGGAACAATGAGCAGTTCTTC
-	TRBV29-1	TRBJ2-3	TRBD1	CSGRGRFTDTQYF	TGCAGCGGCAGGGGGCGGTTCACAGATACGCAGTATTTT
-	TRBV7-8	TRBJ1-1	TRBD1	CASTLQGVNTEAFF	TGTGCCAGCACTCTCCAGGGGGTGAACACTGAAGCTTTCTTT
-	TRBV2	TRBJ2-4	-	CASSSSGTPLGVAKNIQYF	TGTGCCAGCAGTTCTTCCGGGACACCCTTAGGGGTAGCCAAAAACATTCAGTACTTC
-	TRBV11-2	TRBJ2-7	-	CASRSYSSYEQYF	TGTGCCAGCAGGTCCTATAGCTCCTACGAGCAGTACTTC
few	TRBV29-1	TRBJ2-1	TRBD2	CSVALRLAPNNEQFF	TGCAGCGTTGCCCTCCGACTAGCGCCTAACAATGAGCAGTTCTTC
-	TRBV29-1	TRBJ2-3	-	CSVPRGTSDTQYF	TGCAGCGTTCCCCGGGGGACTTCAGATACGCAGTATTTT
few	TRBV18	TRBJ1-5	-	CASSPNSGGGQPQHF	TGTGCCAGCTCACCAAATAGCGGGGGCGGGCAGCCCCAGCATTTT
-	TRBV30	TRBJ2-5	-	CAWSVTGETQYF	TGTGCCTGGAGTGTGACTGGAGAGACCCAGTACTTC
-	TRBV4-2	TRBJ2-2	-	CASSYRVLGTGELFF	TGTGCCAGCAGCTACAGGGTATTAGGCACCGGGGAGCTGTTTTTT
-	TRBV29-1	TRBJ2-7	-	CSVGGPMEQYF	TGCAGCGTTGGGGGCCCCATGGAGCAGTACTTC
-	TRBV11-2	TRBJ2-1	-	CASTQASSAYNEQFF	TGTGCCAGCACCCAGGCCTCTAGTGCCTACAATGAGCAGTTCTTC
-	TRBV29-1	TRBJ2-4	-	CSVAGAAKNIQYF	TGCAGCGTTGCGGGGGCAGCCAAAAACATTCAGTACTTC
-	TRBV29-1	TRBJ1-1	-	CSAAEGGWNTFF	TGCAGCGCCGCGGAGGGGGGATGGAACACTTTCTTT
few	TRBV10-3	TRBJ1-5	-	CAISGGNQPQHF	TGTGCCATCAGTGGCGGCAATCAGCCCCAGCATTTT